This TCR beta chain was captured by sequencing in a study of brain T cells in children with intractable seizures. General study results and limits: Pre- and post-surgery blood differed in depth, so pre-surgery absences may be undersampling.

Profiled with immunoSEQ multiplex PCR; TCRdb holds only in-frame clones, not every one. The sample yields about 20,000 clones, approximately 94% seen once. The sequenced cases were selected for having the highest brain T cell transcript signatures. At least one anti-epileptic drug was given before surgery. CDR1 SGHAT and CDR2 FQNNGV come from the germline V gene. This CDR3 is built from 14 residues. Germline trimming cut 8 bases from V and 3 bases from J; bases unmatched to any gene: 7. Comment on this clone: Its antigen is not identified.

This sequence originates from a boy between 10 and 17 years old with focal cortical dysplasia and intractable seizures. The chain has TRBV11-2 and TRBJ2-3; 8 nucleotides line up with TRBD2. The source was peripheral blood, collected at surgery. The CDR3, as DNA: TGTGCCAGCCGGGACGGGGGGGGAACAGATACGCAGTATTTT. This gives the protein CASRDGGGTDTQYF.